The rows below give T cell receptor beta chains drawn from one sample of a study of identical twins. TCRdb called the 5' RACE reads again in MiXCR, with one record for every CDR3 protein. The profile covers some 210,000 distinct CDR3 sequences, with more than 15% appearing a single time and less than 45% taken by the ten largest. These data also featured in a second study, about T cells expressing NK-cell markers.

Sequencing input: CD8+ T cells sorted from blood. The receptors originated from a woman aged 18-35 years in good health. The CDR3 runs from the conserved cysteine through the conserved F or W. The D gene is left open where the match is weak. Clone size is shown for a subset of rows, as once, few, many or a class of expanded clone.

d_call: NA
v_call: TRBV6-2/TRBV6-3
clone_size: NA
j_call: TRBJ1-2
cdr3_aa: CASESGGAYTF
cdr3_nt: TGTGCCAGCGAGTCCGGGGGGGCCTACACCTTC

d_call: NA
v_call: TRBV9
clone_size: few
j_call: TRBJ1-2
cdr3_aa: CASSASRVRNYGYTF
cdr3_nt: TGTGCCAGCAGCGCCTCCAGGGTTAGGAACTATGGCTACACCTTC

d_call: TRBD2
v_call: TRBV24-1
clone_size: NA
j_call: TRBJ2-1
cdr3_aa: CATSDSWTSGRLRYDEQFF
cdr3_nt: TGTGCCACCAGTGATTCGTGGACTAGCGGGAGATTGCGATACGATGAGCAGTTCTTC

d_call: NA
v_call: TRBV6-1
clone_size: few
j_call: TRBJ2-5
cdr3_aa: CASSRRGRETQYF
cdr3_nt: TGTGCCAGCAGTAGGAGGGGTCGAGAGACCCAGTACTTC

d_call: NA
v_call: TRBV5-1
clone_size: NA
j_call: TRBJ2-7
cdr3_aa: CASSEFKATWVNQYF
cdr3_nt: TGCGCCAGCAGCGAATTTAAAGCTACATGGGTGAATCAGTACTTC

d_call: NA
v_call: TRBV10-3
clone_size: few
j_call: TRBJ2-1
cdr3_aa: CAISGRGSYNEQFF
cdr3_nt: TGTGCCATCTCCGGGAGAGGGTCCTACAATGAGCAGTTCTTC

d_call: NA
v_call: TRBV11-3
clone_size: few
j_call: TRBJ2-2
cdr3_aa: CASSLRGATGELFF
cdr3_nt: TGTGCCAGCAGCTTGAGGGGAGCCACCGGGGAGCTGTTTTTT

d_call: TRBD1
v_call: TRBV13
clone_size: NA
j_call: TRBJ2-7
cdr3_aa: CASSLGLRGQGPGDEQYF
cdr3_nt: TGTGCCAGCAGCTTAGGCCTTAGGGGACAGGGTCCAGGAGACGAGCAGTACTTC

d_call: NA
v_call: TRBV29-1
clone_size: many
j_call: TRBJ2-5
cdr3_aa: CSVDRLGDQYF
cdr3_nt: TGCAGCGTTGACAGGTTAGGGGACCAGTACTTC

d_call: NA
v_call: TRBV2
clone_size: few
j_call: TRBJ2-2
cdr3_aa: CASFFSGTRVLNTGELFF
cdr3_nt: TGTGCCAGCTTCTTCTCCGGGACGAGGGTTTTGAACACCGGGGAGCTGTTTTTT

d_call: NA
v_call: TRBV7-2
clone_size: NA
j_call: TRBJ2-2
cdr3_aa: CASSGRVAGLNTGELFF
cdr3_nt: TGTGCCAGCAGCGGCAGGGTGGCCGGCTTAAACACCGGGGAGCTGTTTTTT

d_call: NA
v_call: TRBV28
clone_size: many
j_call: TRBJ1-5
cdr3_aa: CASSTTGSNQPQHF
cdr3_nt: TGTGCCAGCAGTACAACAGGGAGCAATCAGCCCCAGCATTTT

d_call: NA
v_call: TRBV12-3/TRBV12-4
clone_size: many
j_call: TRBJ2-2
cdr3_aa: CASSLVPGELFF
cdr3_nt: TGTGCCAGCAGCTTAGTTCCCGGGGAGCTGTTTTTT

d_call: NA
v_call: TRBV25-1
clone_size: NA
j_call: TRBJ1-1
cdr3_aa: CATKKDAEAFF
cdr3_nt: TGTGCCACCAAAAAGGACGCTGAAGCTTTCTTT

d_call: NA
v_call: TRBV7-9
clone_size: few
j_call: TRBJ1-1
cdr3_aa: CASTQGYTEAFF
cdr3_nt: TGTGCCAGCACCCAGGGGTACACTGAAGCTTTCTTT

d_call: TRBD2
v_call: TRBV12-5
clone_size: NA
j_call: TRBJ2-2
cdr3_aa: CASGLGLRPQRGGNNTGELFF
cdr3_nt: TGTGCTAGTGGTTTGGGACTACGTCCCCAGCGGGGGGGGAACAACACCGGGGAGCTGTTTTTT

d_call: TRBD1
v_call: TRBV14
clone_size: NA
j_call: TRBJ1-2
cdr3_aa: CASSHTRQGRWVSGYTF
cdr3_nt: TGTGCCAGCAGCCACACGAGACAGGGACGATGGGTGTCGGGCTACACCTTC

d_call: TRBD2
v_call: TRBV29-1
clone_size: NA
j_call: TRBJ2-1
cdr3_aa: CSVEGLAGDNEQFF
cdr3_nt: TGCAGCGTTGAAGGACTAGCGGGAGACAATGAGCAGTTCTTC

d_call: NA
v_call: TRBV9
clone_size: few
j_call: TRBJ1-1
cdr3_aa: CASSSLKGGRTDEAFF
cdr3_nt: TGTGCCAGCAGCTCCCTCAAAGGAGGGAGAACCGATGAAGCTTTCTTT

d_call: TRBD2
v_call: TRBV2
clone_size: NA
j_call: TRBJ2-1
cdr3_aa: CASSESRASGRSSSYNEQFF
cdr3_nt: TGTGCCAGCAGTGAATCAAGAGCTAGCGGGAGGTCGAGCTCCTACAATGAGCAGTTCTTC

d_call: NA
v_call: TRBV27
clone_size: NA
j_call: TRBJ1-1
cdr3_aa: CASSFNRQNTEAFF
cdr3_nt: TGTGCCAGCAGTTTTAACAGGCAGAACACTGAAGCTTTCTTT

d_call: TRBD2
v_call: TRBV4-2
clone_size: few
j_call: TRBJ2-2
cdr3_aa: CASSQDGLAGVTGELFF
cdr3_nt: TGTGCCAGCAGCCAAGACGGGCTAGCGGGAGTAACCGGGGAGCTGTTTTTT

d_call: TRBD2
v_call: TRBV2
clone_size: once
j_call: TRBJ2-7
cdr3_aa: CARGTSGDVEQYF
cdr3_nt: TGTGCCAGGGGGACTAGCGGGGACGTGGAGCAGTACTTC

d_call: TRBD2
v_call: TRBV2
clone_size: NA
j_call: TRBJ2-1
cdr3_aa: CASSDPGLAGGQFF
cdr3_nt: TGTGCCAGCAGTGACCCGGGACTAGCGGGAGGTCAGTTCTTC

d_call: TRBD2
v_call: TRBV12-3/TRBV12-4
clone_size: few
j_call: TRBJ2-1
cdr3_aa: CASSLHDSGRNNEQFF
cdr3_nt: TGTGCCAGCAGTCTCCACGATAGCGGGAGAAACAATGAGCAGTTCTTC

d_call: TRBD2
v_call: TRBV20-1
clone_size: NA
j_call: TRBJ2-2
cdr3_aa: CSASPTSGRNTGELFF
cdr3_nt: TGCAGTGCTAGCCCGACTAGCGGGAGGAACACCGGGGAGCTGTTTTTT

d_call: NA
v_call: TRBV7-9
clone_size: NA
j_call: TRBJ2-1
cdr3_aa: CASSLPGHNEQFF
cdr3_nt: TGTGCCAGCAGCTTACCGGGGCACAATGAGCAGTTCTTC

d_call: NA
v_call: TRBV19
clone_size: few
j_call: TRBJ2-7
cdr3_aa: CASSIGAGLSVYEQYF
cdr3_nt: TGTGCCAGTAGTATCGGAGCAGGACTAAGTGTCTACGAGCAGTACTTC

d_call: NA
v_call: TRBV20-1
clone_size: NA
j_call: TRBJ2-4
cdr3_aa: CSARDRELAKNIQYF
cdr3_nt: TGCAGTGCTAGAGATCGGGAGTTAGCCAAAAACATTCAGTACTTC

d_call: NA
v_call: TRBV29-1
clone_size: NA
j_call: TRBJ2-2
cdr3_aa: CSAGGPPGELFF
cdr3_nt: TGCAGCGCCGGGGGACCTCCCGGGGAGCTGTTTTTT

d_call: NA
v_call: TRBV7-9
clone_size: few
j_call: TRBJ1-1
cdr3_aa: CASSQRQNTEAFF
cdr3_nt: TGTGCCAGCAGCCAACGCCAGAACACTGAAGCTTTCTTT

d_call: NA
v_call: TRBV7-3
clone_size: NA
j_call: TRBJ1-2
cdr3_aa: CASSSAGGGTGYTF
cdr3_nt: TGTGCCAGCTCGTCCGCGGGGGGTGGGACTGGCTACACCTTC

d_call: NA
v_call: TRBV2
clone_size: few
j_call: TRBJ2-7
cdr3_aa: CASIGLYEQYF
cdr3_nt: TGTGCCAGCATAGGGCTATACGAGCAGTACTTC

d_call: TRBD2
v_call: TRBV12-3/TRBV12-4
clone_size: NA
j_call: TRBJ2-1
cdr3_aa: CASSMTSGRDEQFF
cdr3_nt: TGTGCCAGCAGCATGACTAGCGGGAGAGATGAGCAGTTCTTC

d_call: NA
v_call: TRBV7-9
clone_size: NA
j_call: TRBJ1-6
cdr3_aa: CASSFGGSPLHF
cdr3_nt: TGTGCCAGCAGCTTCGGGGGCTCACCCCTCCACTTT

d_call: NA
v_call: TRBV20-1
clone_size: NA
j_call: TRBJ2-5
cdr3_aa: CSAGPKDRVLQETQYF
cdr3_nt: TGCAGTGCTGGACCCAAGGACAGAGTACTACAAGAGACCCAGTACTTC

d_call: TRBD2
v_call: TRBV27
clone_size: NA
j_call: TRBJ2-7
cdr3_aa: CASRGGRATEYF
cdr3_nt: TGTGCCAGCAGGGGAGGGCGAGCAACCGAGTACTTC

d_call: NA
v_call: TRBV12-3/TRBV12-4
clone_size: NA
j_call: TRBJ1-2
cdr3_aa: CASSLGRFYTF
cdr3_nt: TGTGCCAGCAGTTTGGGGAGATTCTACACCTTC

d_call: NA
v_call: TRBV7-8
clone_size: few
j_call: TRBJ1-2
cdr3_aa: CASSPPGGRNYGYTF
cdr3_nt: TGCGCCAGCAGCCCCCCGGGCGGGAGGAACTATGGCTACACCTTC

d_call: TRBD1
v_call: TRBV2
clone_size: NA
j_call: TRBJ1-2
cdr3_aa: CASRTSSGQGYYGYTF
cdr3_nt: TGTGCCAGCAGGACATCATCGGGACAGGGGTACTATGGCTACACCTTC

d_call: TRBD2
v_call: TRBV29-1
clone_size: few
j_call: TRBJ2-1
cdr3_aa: CSVPLGAGGGDEQFF
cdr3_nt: TGCAGCGTCCCCTTGGGAGCGGGAGGTGGCGATGAGCAGTTCTTC

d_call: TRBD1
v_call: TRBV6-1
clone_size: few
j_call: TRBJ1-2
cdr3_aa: CASETGTYGYTF
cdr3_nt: TGTGCCAGCGAGACAGGGACCTATGGCTACACCTTC

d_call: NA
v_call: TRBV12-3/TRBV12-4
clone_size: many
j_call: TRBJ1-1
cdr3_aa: CASSLRGMNTEAFF
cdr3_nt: TGTGCCAGCAGTTTGAGGGGAATGAACACTGAAGCTTTCTTT

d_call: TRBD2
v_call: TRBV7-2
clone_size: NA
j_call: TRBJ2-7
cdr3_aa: CASSSLAAYEQYF
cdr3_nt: TGTGCCAGCAGCTCTCTAGCGGCCTACGAGCAGTACTTC

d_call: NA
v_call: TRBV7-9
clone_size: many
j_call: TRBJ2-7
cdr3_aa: CASAAKVGGPTYEQYF
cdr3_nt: TGTGCCAGCGCCGCGAAGGTAGGGGGGCCGACCTACGAGCAGTACTTC

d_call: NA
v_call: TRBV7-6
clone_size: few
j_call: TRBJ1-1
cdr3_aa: CASSLAVDGVWGAFF
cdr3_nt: TGTGCCAGCAGCTTAGCGGTCGACGGGGTTTGGGGGGCTTTCTTT

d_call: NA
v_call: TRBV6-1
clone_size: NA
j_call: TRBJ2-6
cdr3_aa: CASSETVSGANVLTF
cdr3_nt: TGTGCCAGCAGTGAAACAGTCTCTGGGGCCAACGTCCTGACTTTC

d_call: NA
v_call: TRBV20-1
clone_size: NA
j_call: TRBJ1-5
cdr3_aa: CSAVRQAFQPQHF
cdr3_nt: TGCAGTGCTGTGAGACAGGCTTTTCAGCCCCAGCATTTT

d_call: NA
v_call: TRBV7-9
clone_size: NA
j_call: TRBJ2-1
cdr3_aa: CASSPYEYNEQFF
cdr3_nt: TGTGCCAGCAGCCCATATGAATACAATGAGCAGTTCTTC

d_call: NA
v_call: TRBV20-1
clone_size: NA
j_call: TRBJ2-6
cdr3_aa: CSATIPFGRANVLTF
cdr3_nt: TGCAGTGCTACCATCCCGTTTGGTAGGGCCAACGTCCTGACTTTC

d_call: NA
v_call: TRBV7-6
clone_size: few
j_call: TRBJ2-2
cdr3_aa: CASTLSLFTGELFF
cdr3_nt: TGTGCCAGCACCTTAAGCTTATTTACCGGGGAGCTGTTTTTT

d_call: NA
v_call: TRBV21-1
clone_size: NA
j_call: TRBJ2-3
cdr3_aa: CASSKPLTNSTDTQYF
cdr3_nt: TGTGCCAGCAGCAAGCCTCTTACCAATTCCACAGATACGCAGTATTTT

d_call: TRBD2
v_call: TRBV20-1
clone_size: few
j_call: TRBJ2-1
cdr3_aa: CSARPISGDEQFF
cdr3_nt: TGCAGTGCACGACCTATAAGCGGGGATGAGCAGTTCTTC

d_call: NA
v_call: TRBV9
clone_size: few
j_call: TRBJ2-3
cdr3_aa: CASSVAGLTPDTQYF
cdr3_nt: TGTGCCAGCAGCGTAGCAGGGCTAACTCCAGATACGCAGTATTTT

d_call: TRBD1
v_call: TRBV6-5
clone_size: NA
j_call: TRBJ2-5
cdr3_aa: CASSYSRGPREAQYF
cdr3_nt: TGTGCCAGCAGTTACTCGAGGGGGCCGAGAGAGGCCCAGTACTTC

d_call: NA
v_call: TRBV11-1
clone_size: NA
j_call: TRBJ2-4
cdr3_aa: CANPGWTVGGAVAKNIQYF
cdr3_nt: TGTGCCAACCCTGGATGGACCGTTGGCGGGGCAGTGGCCAAAAACATTCAGTACTTC

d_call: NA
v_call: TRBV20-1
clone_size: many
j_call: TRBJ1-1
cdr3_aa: CSARQGETEAFF
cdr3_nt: TGCAGTGCTAGACAGGGAGAAACTGAAGCTTTCTTT